This T cell receptor beta chain was recorded in a study of long-term antiretroviral therapy in people with HIV. About the research overall: The earliest samples predate the 2015 immediate-ART recommendation by about a decade. The study, taken as a whole, reports: Comparison with controls showed narrower CDR3 length ranges in HIV repertoires.

HIV-positive participants all received treatment in the United States. Survey-level resolution applied to immunoSEQ assay v3.0. Clones were read by immunoSEQ multiplex PCR, and TCRdb kept only the in-frame ones, dropping some. The table includes more than 20,000 clones, about 82% detected once. In its sample, this clone was seen once. Its antigen remains unknown. The specimen comprised unsorted PBMCs, sampled 1.3 years after starting antiretroviral therapy. The TCR was taken from a man aged 55 to 70 with HIV.

The CDR3 coding sequence is TGCGCCAGCAGCTTGGGGCCGGCTCAACTTTCCTACGAGCAGTACTTC. Translated, it gives CASSLGPAQLSYEQYF. This rearrangement joins TRBV5-1 to TRBJ2-7; no clear D gene. This CDR3 spans 16 amino acids. Between the trimmed V and J ends, which lost 0 bases and 1 base, there was a span of 14 bases. Germline values: CDR1 SGHRS, CDR2 YFSETQ.